This passage covers 29 T cell receptor beta chains from one sample sequenced in a study of shared clonotypes between healthy human individuals. Sequencing used immunoSEQ multiplex PCR; TCRdb keeps in-frame clones, though not all of them. The sample records roughly 2.4 million clones, about 94% being singletons. Sequencing was performed on naive CD4+ T cells sorted from blood. Specified subset: CD45RA+ positively selected. The receptors here all came from a man between 18 and 35 years old in good health.

The J gene is TRBJ2-4, the V gene TRBV6-1, with D unresolved. This CDR3 has 17 residues. Germline CDR1 MNHNS, CDR2 SASEGT. V shed 1 base and J shed 1 base, with 14 bases lying between them. CDR3 nucleotide sequence: TGTGCCAGCAGTGAAGTAGGCTTGGGGATGGCCAAAAACATTCAGTACTTC. It yields the protein CASSEVGLGMAKNIQYF.

This chain links TRBV9 with TRBJ1-3; D gene unclear. Trimming pared 4 bases from V and 4 bases from J, leaving 18 bases between. The CDR3 contains 16 residues. Germline-derived CDR1 and CDR2 are SGDLS and YYNGEE. CDR3 nucleotide sequence: TGTGCCAGCAGCCCGCCACCCGGGTCCCTAGGAAACACCATATATTTT. It yields the protein CASSPPPGSLGNTIYF.

This chain connects TRBV2 to TRBJ2-2; D remains unclear. Germline V gene lookup returns CDR1 SNHLY and CDR2 FYNNEI. The CDR3 is 15 residues long. V dropped 4 bases and J dropped 0 bases, with 9 bases sitting between them. The CDR3 bases are TGTGCCAGCAGTGTGGGCCGCGCGAACACCGGGGAGCTGTTTTTT. Translation: CASSVGRANTGELFF.

CDR3 amino acids: CAISEGANVLTF. CDR3 coding DNA: TGTGCCATCAGTGAAGGGGCCAACGTCCTGACTTTC. The chain carries TRBV10-3 and TRBJ2-6; D is unresolved. Trimming removed 3 bases at V and 4 bases at J, with 1 base between. The CDR3 length is 12 residues. CDR1 and CDR2 (germline): ENHRY, SYGVKD.

The J gene is TRBJ2-7, the V gene TRBV2, with 8 bases that match TRBD2. V lost 10 bases, J lost 0 bases, and 11 bases stayed unmatched. The CDR3 runs 15 residues. CDR1 SNHLY and CDR2 FYNNEI come from the germline V gene. The CDR3 here is CATKGERGPSYEQYF. The CDR3 bases are TGTGCCACCAAGGGGGAGCGGGGGCCCTCCTACGAGCAGTACTTC. The full variable domain, in which reference TRBV2 and TRBJ2-7 provide the parts outside the CDR3, is EPEVTQTPSHQVTQMGQEVILRCVPISNHLYFYWYRQILGQKVEFLVSFYNNEISEKSEIFDDQFSVERPDGSNFTLKIRSTKLEDSAMYFCATKGERGPSYEQYFGPGTRLTVT.

The rearrangement joins TRBV7-2 to TRBJ2-5; 11 bases match TRBD2. The CDR3 is 16 residues long. With V trimmed by 2 bases and J by 2 bases, 4 bases remained unmatched. Germline CDR1 is SGHTA and CDR2 is FQGNSA. The CDR3 nucleotides read TGTGCCAGCAGCTTATTGATAGCGGGAGGGCAAGAGACCCAGTACTTC. Amino acids: CASSLLIAGGQETQYF.

This clone was recorded only once. CDR3 sequence reads: CASTQASFNYGYTF. CDR3 sequence (DNA): TGTGCCAGCACCCAGGCGTCCTTTAACTATGGCTACACCTTC. This chain connects TRBV6-1 to TRBJ1-2; unclear D gene. The CDR3 is made up of 14 amino acids. V gave up 7 bases and J gave up 1 base, with 13 bases separating them. Germline V gene data show CDR1 as MNHNS and CDR2 as SASEGT.

The chain employs TRBV9 and TRBJ2-3, with D possibly TRBD2 on 5 matching bases. The length of the CDR3 is 15 residues. The V end was cut by 0 bases, the J end by 4 bases, with 12 bases between. The germline CDR1 and CDR2 sequences are SGDLS and YYNGEE. The CDR3: CASSVGPLGADTQYF. DNA of the CDR3: TGTGCCAGCAGCGTAGGACCACTAGGTGCAGATACGCAGTATTTT.

This chain joins TRBV11-2 and TRBJ1-5; D might be TRBD1 (5 bases). Germline CDR1 SGHAT, CDR2 FQNNGV. Trimming removed 3 bases at V and 11 bases at J, with 14 bases between. This CDR3 spans 13 amino acids. CDR3 amino acids: CASSLGTAGTQHF. The CDR3 DNA follows: TGTGCCAGCAGCTTGGGGACGGCCGGGACCCAGCATTTT.

The chain employs TRBV5-1 and TRBJ2-7, with D possibly matching TRBD1 (6 bases). The germline CDR1 and CDR2 sequences are SGHRS and YFSETQ. The CDR3 totals 14 residues. Trimming stripped 4 bases from V and 2 bases from J, with 13 bases between. The CDR3, as DNA: TGCGCCAGCAGCCGCTACTACAGGGCCTACGAGCAGTACTTC. It specifies CASSRYYRAYEQYF. Drawing the rest from reference TRBV5-1 and TRBJ2-7, the complete variable domain is KAGVTQTPRYLIKTRGQQVTLSCSPISGHRSVSWYQQTPGQGLQFLFEYFSETQRNKGNFPGRFSGRQFSNSRSEMNVSTLELGDSALYLCASSRYYRAYEQYFGPGTRLTVT.

V and J are TRBV2 and TRBJ2-1; D perhaps matches TRBD2 (6 bases). V lost 10 bases and J lost 10, with 23 bases in between. CDR1 SNHLY and CDR2 FYNNEI come from the germline V gene. The length of the CDR3 is 14 residues. CDR3 protein: CAIFSGLPSDEQFF. The DNA for the CDR3 is TGTGCCATTTTTTCGGGACTCCCATCGGACGAGCAGTTCTTC.

V gene TRBV7-2 combines with J gene TRBJ1-4; D might be TRBD1 (5 bases). The CDR3 sequence is 13 residues long. Trimming shortened V by 5 bases and J by 4 bases, and 8 bases separated the two germline ends. Germline V gene data show CDR1 as SGHTA and CDR2 as FQGNSA. The CDR3 nucleotides read TGTGCCAGCAGCAACAGGCTTAATGAAAAACTGTTTTTT. It codes for CASSNRLNEKLFF.

The chain employs TRBV11-2 and TRBJ1-3, with D unresolved. Trimming removed 5 bases at V and 0 bases at J, with 11 bases between. The CDR3 is made up of 15 amino acids. Per the germline V gene, CDR1 is SGHAT and CDR2 is FQNNGV. Here the CDR3 reads CASSRGPLSGNTIYF. The CDR3 DNA is TGTGCCAGCAGCCGAGGACCGCTCTCTGGAAACACCATATATTTT.

This chain links TRBV2 with TRBJ1-2; D is possibly TRBD1 (6 bases). With 6 bases removed from V and 0 bases from J, the gap between germline ends came to 11 bases. The germline gives CDR1 SNHLY, CDR2 FYNNEI. The length of the CDR3 is 14 residues. The CDR3 sequence is CASSLQGANYGYTF. The DNA for the CDR3 is TGTGCCAGCAGCCTACAGGGAGCTAACTATGGCTACACCTTC.

The chain is built from TRBV6-5 and TRBJ2-3; no clear D. V was pared by 4 bases and J by 5 bases, with 13 bases between. The CDR3 runs 14 residues. Germline assignment: CDR1 MNHEY and CDR2 SVGAGI. This CDR3 reads CASSLEGAKDTQYF. The DNA for the CDR3 is TGTGCCAGCAGTTTGGAAGGAGCTAAAGATACGCAGTATTTT.

The chain recombines TRBV19 with TRBJ2-3, with 8 bases lining up with TRBD2. There are 15 residues in the CDR3. Germline V gene sequence: CDR1 LNHDA, CDR2 SQIVND (reference sequence). V was pared by 5 bases and J by 1 base, with 5 bases of the junction left unmatched. The CDR3 DNA sequence: TGTGCCAGTAGTCGGGCGGGGGGTGGCACAGATACGCAGTATTTT. It translates to CASSRAGGGTDTQYF.

This sequence joins TRBV29-1 and TRBJ2-3; D ambiguous. V lost 4 bases to trimming and J lost 1 base, with 12 bases between them. Germline V CDR1 and CDR2: SQVTM, ANQGSEA. The length of the CDR3 is 14 residues. The CDR3 loop is CSVVSGGGTDTQYF. The CDR3 nucleotides are TGCAGCGTTGTCTCGGGCGGAGGCACAGATACGCAGTATTTT.

The chain has TRBV29-1 and TRBJ2-7; 7 bases line up with TRBD1. The CDR3 contains 13 residues. CDR1 and CDR2 (germline): SQVTM, ANQGSEA. V trimming: 7 bases; J trimming: 3 bases; junction bases outside the gene matches: 9. This CDR3 reads CSASGTAVYEQYF. The DNA of the CDR3 is TGCAGCGCTTCCGGGACAGCAGTCTACGAGCAGTACTTC.

The V and J genes are TRBV7-2 and TRBJ2-6; the match to TRBD1 covers 7 bases. Germline assignment: CDR1 SGHTA and CDR2 FQGNSA. This CDR3 has 15 residues. V lost 6 bases, J lost 3 bases, and 5 bases stayed unmatched. DNA for the CDR3: TGTGCCAGCAGACCGACAGGGAGTGGGGCCAACGTCCTGACTTTC. Amino acids: CASRPTGSGANVLTF.

A word on this clone: The sample contains more than one DNA sequence encoding this CDR3. V and J are TRBV2 and TRBJ2-2; TRBD1 might be the D (5 bases). V was shortened by 2 bases and J by 0 bases, with 13 bases between the two germline ends. Germline V gene lookup returns CDR1 SNHLY and CDR2 FYNNEI. The CDR3 consists of 17 residues. The DNA for the CDR3 is TGTGCCAGCAGTGAAAGGGGCCAGGAAGCGAACACCGGGGAGCTGTTTTTT. Protein product: CASSERGQEANTGELFF.

The chain employs TRBV21-1 and TRBJ1-1; TRBD1 is the table's D call, not checked against the DNA. TRBV21-1 counts as a pseudogene. This CDR3 has 13 residues. The CDR3 DNA reads TGTGCCAGCAGCAAAGAGGGGGTGGACGAAGCTTTCTTT. It encodes CASSKEGVDEAFF.

Here the CDR3 DNA reads TGTGCCAGCAGCTTAGACCTTCCTACAGGGACCGCGTATAGCAATCAGCCCCAGCATTTT. Amino acids: CASSLDLPTGTAYSNQPQHF. The J gene is TRBJ1-5, the V gene TRBV11-2; TRBD1 is a possible D gene (6 bases). V lost 0 bases, J lost 0 bases, and 21 bases lay in between. The CDR3 loop spans 20 amino acids. Germline assignment: CDR1 SGHAT and CDR2 FQNNGV. The full variable domain, with the rest looked up from reference TRBV11-2 and TRBJ1-5, is EAGVAQSPRYKIIEKRQSVAFWCNPISGHATLYWYQQILGQGPKLLIQFQNNGVVDDSQLPKDRFSAERLKGVDSTLKIQPAKLEDSAVYLCASSLDLPTGTAYSNQPQHFGDGTRLSIL.

This clone was picked up one time. V usage is TRBV6-5 and J usage is TRBJ2-7; TRBD1 might be the D (6 bases). The CDR3 spans 15 residues. V was trimmed by 4 bases and J by 3 bases, leaving 16 bases between them. Germline CDR1 reads MNHEY; CDR2 reads SVGAGI. The CDR3: CASSFTQGFVYEQYF. The CDR3 DNA follows: TGTGCCAGCAGTTTCACCCAGGGGTTTGTCTACGAGCAGTACTTC.

The chain combines TRBV7-8 with TRBJ1-6; 7 bases fit TRBD1. The V gene's germline CDR1 is SGHVS and CDR2 FQNEAQ. J was trimmed by 12 bases and V by 3 bases; bases with no gene match: 8. The CDR3 covers 14 residues. The CDR3 DNA is TGTGCCAGCAGCTTCGGGACAGCCCTCGAACCCCTCCACTTT. It yields the protein CASSFGTALEPLHF.

This clone has only one observation. The chain recombines TRBV29-1 with TRBJ2-7, with TRBD2 as a possible D gene (6 bases). Deletions cut 4 bases from V and 3 bases from J, with 16 bases between. Germline lookup yields CDR1 SQVTM and CDR2 ANQGSEA. CDR3 length: 14 amino acids. CDR3 residues: CSVGGTVNSYEQYF. In DNA form, the CDR3 reads TGCAGCGTTGGCGGGACGGTAAACAGCTACGAGCAGTACTTC.

The chain's CDR3 is CASLEQSANTGELFF. CDR3 coding DNA: TGTGCCAGCCTAGAACAATCGGCGAACACCGGGGAGCTGTTTTTT. The V call is TRBV11-2, the J call TRBJ2-2; no definite D call. The V end lost 8 bases, the J end lost 0 bases, and 13 bases lay between the germline ends. CDR1 SGHAT and CDR2 FQNNGV come from the germline V gene. The CDR3 covers 15 residues.

This chain uses TRBV18 with TRBJ2-4; TRBD2 matches at 7 bases. The ends lost 2 bases at V and 1 base at J; junction bases unmatched: 8. The CDR3 totals 17 residues. The germline gives CDR1 KGHSH, CDR2 LQKENI. The CDR3: CASSPAGVVGAKNIQYF. CDR3 sequence (DNA): TGTGCCAGCTCACCAGCGGGAGTAGTTGGGGCCAAAAACATTCAGTACTTC.

This rearrangement joins TRBV2 to TRBJ1-2, with a possible D match to TRBD1 (6 bases). The CDR3 totals 16 residues. The V gene's germline CDR1 is SNHLY and CDR2 FYNNEI. Trimming left V 2 bases short and J 2 bases short, with 15 bases between. CDR3 region: CASSEYLRQVNYGYTF. CDR3 DNA sequence: TGTGCCAGCAGTGAATACCTGCGACAGGTGAACTATGGCTACACCTTC.

A word on this clone: Other DNA sequences in the same sample also yield this CDR3. J is TRBJ2-1 and V is TRBV5-4; 12 positions match TRBD2. The CDR3 has 16 residues. Germline CDR1 and CDR2: SGHNT and YYREEE (reference sequence). After removal of 4 bases from V and 1 base from J, the junction contained 3 bases not matched to a gene. The CDR3 here is CASSRTSGVSYNEQFF. Here the CDR3 DNA reads TGTGCCAGCAGCCGGACTAGCGGGGTGTCCTACAATGAGCAGTTCTTC.